This T cell receptor (beta chain) was observed in a study of Ad26.COV2.S vaccination and SARS-CoV-2 variants. Findings and limits, study-wide: People given the vaccine had a wider spike-specific TCR breadth than placebo recipients did. Similar non-spike TCR breadth was observed in recipients of vaccine and of placebo. Analyses that measured TCR breadth and depth may have underestimated total T cell responses.

Note on this clone: What it binds is not known.

Assay used: immunoSEQ multiplex PCR; TCRdb lists only in-frame clones, some missing. The sample contains 150,000 to 200,000 clones, around 90% of which appear only once. The sequences come from peripheral blood, collected after recovery from COVID-19. The sequence derives from a human donor who had recovered from COVID-19.

The CDR3 reads CASSQDGKGRYGYTF. CDR3 nucleotide sequence: TGTGCCAGCAGCCAAGATGGTAAGGGCCGGTATGGCTACACCTTC. The V gene is TRBV3-1 (or the pseudogene TRBV3-2), the J gene TRBJ1-2; D uncertain. From germline, CDR1 is LGHDT and CDR2 YNNKEL (reference sequence). With 0 bases removed from V and 5 bases from J, the gap between germline ends came to 13 bases. This CDR3 has 15 amino acids.